A selection of T cell receptor beta chains follows, all from one sample in a study of CD8 T cells in Susac syndrome. Each CDR3 protein is one row after TCRdb ran MiXCR on the immunoSEQ multiplex PCR reads. The sample includes some 77,000 distinct CDR3 sequences, about 92% seen only once; the top ten take 0.52%. The sample was CD4+ T cells from PBMCs. The receptors stem from a human donor with Susac syndrome. The CDR3 runs from the conserved cysteine through the conserved F or W. D genes are given only for firm matches. Clone size is given for some rows only: seen once, a few or many times, or a class if the clone is expanded.

>TRBJ2-7|-|-|TRBV4-2
TGTGCCAGCAGCTCCCACGGGAGCTCCTACGAGCAGTACTTC
CASSSHGSSYEQYF
>TRBJ1-5|-|-|TRBV5-5
TGTGCCAGCAGTGCAATTGCCGGGGGATGGCAGCCCCAGCATTTT
CASSAIAGGWQPQHF
>TRBJ2-3|-|-|TRBV9
TGTGCCAGCAGCGTAGATCGGGATACGCAGTATTTT
CASSVDRDTQYF
>TRBJ2-5|-|-|TRBV2
TGTGCCAGCAGTGATCGGTGGAAGACCCAGTACTTC
CASSDRWKTQYF
>TRBJ1-4|-|TRBD1|TRBV5-1
TGCGCCACTCGTCCGGGACAGCCTAATGAAAAACTGTTTTTT
CATRPGQPNEKLFF
>TRBJ2-7|-|-|TRBV7-2
TGTGCCAGCAGAACCGGGGGTACGGGTCACGAGCAGTACTTC
CASRTGGTGHEQYF
>TRBJ2-1|-|TRBD2|TRBV2
TGTGCCAGCTCATGGGACCCTAGCGGGTTCTTC
CASSWDPSGFF
>TRBJ1-2|once|-|TRBV27
TGTGCCACGGGTCCTTTGTCTGACAACTATGGCTACACCTTC
CATGPLSDNYGYTF
>TRBJ1-3|-|-|TRBV28
TGTGCCAGCATAACCCTCCCTGGAAACACCATATATTTT
CASITLPGNTIYF
>TRBJ2-5|-|-|TRBV29-1
TGCAGCGTTGAAGATTTCAGGAGCCAAGAGACCCAGTACTTC
CSVEDFRSQETQYF
>TRBJ2-2|-|-|TRBV12-3/TRBV12-4
TGTGCCAGCACCAGAGACAGGCGCCCGAACACCGGGGAGCTGTTTTTT
CASTRDRRPNTGELFF
>TRBJ2-1|once|-|TRBV20-1
TGCAGTGCTATACCATCGGGACAAAACCCAAATGAGCAGTTCTTC
CSAIPSGQNPNEQFF
>TRBJ2-5|-|TRBD1|TRBV25-1
TGTGCCAGCAGTGAATATAGGGGACAGACGATACAAGAGACCCAGTACTTC
CASSEYRGQTIQETQYF
>TRBJ2-1|-|TRBD2|TRBV7-2
TGTGCCAGCAGCTCCCTGGGGGCGGGGGGGCGCAATGAGCAGTTCTTC
CASSSLGAGGRNEQFF
>TRBJ2-1|-|TRBD2|TRBV29-1
TGCAGCGTTGATGGCGGGAGAGGAGAGCAGTTCTTC
CSVDGGRGEQFF
>TRBJ2-2|few|-|TRBV7-2
TGTGCCAGCGATCCTACACCGGGACTCCAGAACACCGGGGAGCTTTTTTTT
CASDPTPGLQNTGELFF
>TRBJ2-7|-|-|TRBV5-6
TGTGCCAGCAGCCCCGCCGGGGGAGAGACCTACGAGCAGTACTTC
CASSPAGGETYEQYF
>TRBJ1-1|-|TRBD1|TRBV15
TGTGCCACCGGACAGGCCGCAGCCTCTGAAGCTTTCTTT
CATGQAAASEAFF
>TRBJ2-7|-|TRBD2|TRBV7-2
TGTGCCAGCAGCACCCTGACTAGCGGGGGCCGCTACGAGCAGTACTTC
CASSTLTSGGRYEQYF
>TRBJ2-1|-|TRBD2|TRBV9
TGTGCCAGCAGCGTCGGGCTAGCGGCGGGGGACAATGAGCAGTTCTTC
CASSVGLAAGDNEQFF
>TRBJ2-6|-|-|TRBV19
TGTGCCAGTAGTGCCCAGAGAGTGGGGGCCAACGTCCTGACTTTC
CASSAQRVGANVLTF
>TRBJ1-3|-|TRBD1|TRBV28
TGTGCCAGCACCGGGACAGTTCACGGAAACACCATATATTTT
CASTGTVHGNTIYF
>TRBJ1-2|-|-|TRBV18
TGTGCCAGCTCACCAATGGGGATTGATAACTATGGCTACACCTTC
CASSPMGIDNYGYTF
>TRBJ2-2|once|-|TRBV7-8
TGTGCCAGCAGCTTAGACAGGGCTATCGGGGAGCTGTTTTTT
CASSLDRAIGELFF
>TRBJ2-1|-|-|TRBV10-3
TGTGCCATCAGTGTATCCGGCGGGGATGAGCAGTTCTTC
CAISVSGGDEQFF
>TRBJ2-1|-|-|TRBV28
TGTGCCAGCAGCCCACAGGGAATAAGGAATGAGCAGTTCTTC
CASSPQGIRNEQFF
>TRBJ1-2|-|-|TRBV6-5
TGTGCCAGCAGCCACAATCCCTATGGCTACACCTTC
CASSHNPYGYTF
>TRBJ1-5|few|-|TRBV19
TGTGCCAGTAGACCGGGAGGAGCAAATCAGCCCCAGCATTTT
CASRPGGANQPQHF
>TRBJ2-7|-|-|TRBV24-1
TGTGCCACCAGTCGGAGGGGCTCCCACGAGCAGTACTTC
CATSRRGSHEQYF
>TRBJ2-3|-|-|TRBV5-1
TGCGCCAGCACCTCGGCTTATCTGAGGGATACGCAGTATTTT
CASTSAYLRDTQYF
>TRBJ2-5|-|TRBD2|TRBV19
TGTGCCAGTAGTGGGGGACTAGCGGGAGAAGAGACCCAGTACTTC
CASSGGLAGEETQYF
>TRBJ1-6|-|TRBD1|TRBV20-1
TGCAGTGCCACCGGGACAGGTAGCAATTCACCCCTCCACTTT
CSATGTGSNSPLHF
>TRBJ2-7|-|-|TRBV7-3
TGTGCCAGCAGCTTAGGAGGGACGGATACCTACGAGCAGTACTTC
CASSLGGTDTYEQYF
>TRBJ2-7|-|-|TRBV12-3/TRBV12-4
TGTGCCAGCAGTTTTTGGCAGGCCAACTACGAGCAGTACTTC
CASSFWQANYEQYF
>TRBJ2-2|-|TRBD2|TRBV9
TGTGCCAGCAGCGTAGTCGCTAGCGGGAAAACCGGGGAGCTGTTTTTT
CASSVVASGKTGELFF
>TRBJ2-1|-|TRBD2|TRBV19
TGTGCCAGTAGTATCAGGACTAGCGGGAGTGCTGGTGAGCAGTTCTTC
CASSIRTSGSAGEQFF
>TRBJ1-1|-|TRBD1|TRBV28
TGTGCCAGCAGTAAATCGGGACAGCCTTTCTTT
CASSKSGQPFF
>TRBJ2-7|-|-|TRBV6-1
TGTGCCAGCAGTTTTCCGGGCCCGAGGGGAGAGCAGTACTTC
CASSFPGPRGEQYF
>TRBJ2-1|-|-|TRBV19
TGTGCCAGTAGTATCCCCCGGAGGGTAGGTGAGCAGTTCTTC
CASSIPRRVGEQFF
>TRBJ1-2|-|-|TRBV6-5
TGTGCCAGCAGTGACCAGGGCAATAAGGATGGCTACACCTTC
CASSDQGNKDGYTF
>TRBJ2-1|-|TRBD2|TRBV14
TGTGCCAGCAGCCAAGGACTAGCGGGAGGTATTGAGCAGTTCTTC
CASSQGLAGGIEQFF
>TRBJ2-1|-|-|TRBV25-1
TGTGCCAGCAGTGATCTCTCGGGGGCTAGATTCGCTGAGCAGTTCTTC
CASSDLSGARFAEQFF
>TRBJ2-7|once|TRBD1|TRBV12-3/TRBV12-4
TGTGCCAGCAGCGGGACCCCAGGGGGCTACGAGCAGTACTTC
CASSGTPGGYEQYF
>TRBJ2-7|-|-|TRBV25-1
TGTGCCAGCAGTGAACCATCAAATGGTGGCGAGCAGTACTTC
CASSEPSNGGEQYF
>TRBJ1-1|-|-|TRBV5-5
TGTGCCAGCAGCTTGGGTCAGGCCCTAATGAACACTGAAGCTTTCTTT
CASSLGQALMNTEAFF
>TRBJ2-4|-|-|TRBV11-2
TGTGCCAGCAGCTTCGAAGGGACGGGCATTCAGTACTTC
CASSFEGTGIQYF
>TRBJ2-1|once|TRBD2|TRBV12-3/TRBV12-4
TGTGCCAGCAGGATTAGCGGGGGGATGGGTGAGCAGTTCTTC
CASRISGGMGEQFF
>TRBJ2-7|-|-|TRBV7-9
TGTGCCAGCAGCGCTTCGCTGGGACCCTACGAGCAGTACTTC
CASSASLGPYEQYF
>TRBJ2-1|-|-|TRBV9
TGTGCCAGCAATCAGGGGATTGGATACAATGAGCAGTTCTTC
CASNQGIGYNEQFF
>TRBJ2-7|once|TRBD2|TRBV20-1
TGCAGTGCTGCGCCCGGGACTAGCAGGCTCTACGAGCAGTACTTC
CSAAPGTSRLYEQYF
>TRBJ2-5|-|TRBD2|TRBV6-6
TGTGCCAGCAGGGGACTAGCGGGAGTGGCAGAGACCCAGTACTTC
CASRGLAGVAETQYF
>TRBJ2-4|-|-|TRBV25-1
TGTGCCAGCAGTGATGTGGGGACAAAAGCCAAAAACATTCAGTACTTC
CASSDVGTKAKNIQYF
>TRBJ2-1|-|-|TRBV5-8
TGTGCCAGCAGCTTGGTGCGGGGAAAACCCTCCGCGCAGTTCTTC
CASSLVRGKPSAQFF
>TRBJ2-1|-|TRBD1|TRBV20-1
TGCAGTGCTACCGGGACAGGGCCAGGGAATGAGCAGTTCTTC
CSATGTGPGNEQFF
>TRBJ1-6|-|TRBD1|TRBV6-2/TRBV6-3
TGTGCCAGCAGTTTCACCGGGACAGGGATGACACCCCTCCACTTT
CASSFTGTGMTPLHF
>TRBJ2-7|-|TRBD2|TRBV2
TGTGCCAGCAGTGAAGTGCTGCGACTAGCGGGACTCAACGAGCAGTACTTC
CASSEVLRLAGLNEQYF
>TRBJ2-1|-|TRBD1|TRBV7-3
TGTGCCAGCAGCTTGCACAGGGGGAATGAAGGTGAGCAGTTCTTC
CASSLHRGNEGEQFF
>TRBJ2-4|-|-|TRBV5-6
TGTGCCAGCAGCTACAGGATGGTAAAAAACATTCAGTACTTC
CASSYRMVKNIQYF
>TRBJ2-2|-|-|TRBV14
TGTGCCAGCAGCCAAGGTCGACTTGCCACCGGGGAGCTGTTTTTT
CASSQGRLATGELFF